This T cell receptor beta chain was identified in a study of blood T cell repertoires in COVID-19. Across the study: PBMCs, B-cell-depleted T cells, or T cells provided the cDNA or gDNA that made up the material.

Study processing details: Estimates of nucleated cell counts were drawn from the amplification of reference gene primers. The data were produced by immunoSEQ multiplex PCR, yet TCRdb's version contains in-frame clones alone and is incomplete. V, J and clone size are those of that table, while D and trimming were read from the DNA. The table lists some 240,000 clones, about 80% of them singletons. Per germline, CDR1 LNHDA and CDR2 SQIVND (reference sequence). This CDR3 region has 16 residues. The V end was cut by 5 bases, the J end by 0 bases, with 11 bases between. The chain employs TRBV19 and TRBJ2-6; possibly TRBD2 for D (5 bases). The sequence came from a woman aged 80 or over with acute or convalescent COVID-19. Sequences were obtained from peripheral blood. CDR3 sequence: CASSPSGNSGANVLTF. The CDR3 region has the DNA TGTGCCAGTAGTCCCTCGGGGAACTCTGGGGCCAACGTCCTGACTTTC.